This T cell receptor (beta chain) came from a study of blood T cell dynamics during melanoma immunotherapy. As to time point: pre-treatment baseline. TCRdb's table, derived via immunoSEQ multiplex PCR, lists solely in-frame clones and lacks some. The sample lists approximately 25,000 clones, around 88% occurring once. The CDR3 is made up of 16 amino acids. Trimming removed 4 bases from V and 2 bases from J, with 16 bases in between. The V gene's germline CDR1 is MNHNY and CDR2 SVGAGI (reference sequence). The sample in question was blood, obtained from a patient treated with checkpoint blockade. The chain couples TRBV6-6 to TRBJ2-3; no clear D. This clonotype originated in a human donor with melanoma. CDR3 coding DNA: TGTGCCAGCAGTTCGACCCGGGCGAGAAACACAGATACGCAGTATTTT. Translated, it gives CASSSTRARNTDTQYF.